This entry lists 22 T cell receptor beta chains sequenced from one sample in a study of response to subunit inactivated influenza vaccine. MiXCR was run by TCRdb on the RT-PCR reads, yielding one entry per CDR3 protein. The repertoire consists of 300,000 to 350,000 distinct CDR3 sequences, with 22% occurring once and the leading ten covering about a tenth. The sequenced sample was PBMCs from blood, obtained approximately 20 months after vaccination. These receptors all stem from a man aged 50 to 75 who received an inactivated influenza vaccine.

The chain carries TRBV5-5 and TRBJ1-4, with 7 nucleotides matching TRBD1. This CDR3 is 14 amino acids long. V trimming: 4 bases; J trimming: 7 bases; junction bases outside the gene matches: 7. Germline CDR1 reads SGHKS; CDR2 reads YYEKEE (reference sequence). CDR3 protein: CASSPGTAFEKLFF. The CDR3 DNA is TGTGCCAGCAGCCCTGGGACAGCCTTTGAAAAACTGTTTTTT. Together with reference TRBV5-5 and TRBJ1-4, the CDR3 gives the full variable domain: DAGVTQSPTHLIKTRGQQVTLRCSPISGHKSVSWYQQVLGQGPQFIFQYYEKEERGRGNFPDRFSARQFPNYSSELNVNALLLGDSALYLCASSPGTAFEKLFFGSGTQLSVL.

This clonotype has only a few counts. V usage is TRBV6-2 or TRBV6-3 and J usage is TRBJ1-5; D is undetermined. The V end lost 8 bases, the J end lost 0 bases, and 11 bases lay between the germline ends. This CDR3 has 14 amino acids. CDR1 and CDR2 (germline): MNHEY, SVGEGT. Here the CDR3 DNA reads TGTGCCAGCGGTGGAGTTAATAGCAATCAGCCCCAGCATTTT. It is translated as CASGGVNSNQPQHF.

This clonotype was observed a handful of times. This chain uses TRBV7-3 with TRBJ2-1, with D perhaps given as TRBD1 or TRBD2 (6 bases each). The CDR3 spans 14 residues. Germline CDR1 is SGHTA and CDR2 is FQGTGA. Between the trimmed V and J ends, which lost 5 bases and 10 bases, there was a span of 18 bases. CDR3 sequence: CASSPQTGALEQFF. The CDR3, as DNA: TGTGCCAGCAGCCCCCAGACGGGGGCCCTCGAGCAGTTCTTC.

Regarding this clonotype: At one end, the junction sequence differs from germline, possibly due to a read error. The chain combines TRBV7-7 with TRBJ2-1; 11 bases are a match to TRBD2. Per the germline V gene, CDR1 is SSHAT and CDR2 is FNYEAQ (reference sequence). This CDR3 has 15 amino acids. CDR3 amino acids: CASTLSSGGPHEQFF. The CDR3 DNA reads TGTGCTAGCACTCTATCTAGCGGGGGGCCCCATGAGCAGTTCTTC. Looking up the rest from reference TRBV7-7 and TRBJ2-1 gives the full variable domain: GAGVSQSPRYKVTKRGQDVTLRCDPISSHATLYWYQQALGQGPEFLTYFNYEAQPDKSGLPSDRFSAERPEGSISTLTIQRTEQRDSAMYRCASTLSSGGPHEQFFGPGTRLTVL.

In its sample, this clonotype was seen a few times. The genes are TRBV11-1 and TRBJ2-3; no clear D gene. The CDR3 totals 18 residues. Germline assignment: CDR1 SGHAT and CDR2 FQDESV (reference sequence). With 1 base removed from V and 0 bases from J, the gap between germline ends came to 17 bases. DNA for the CDR3: TGTGCCAGCAGCTTAGTCGCTGCTGGCGGAACTAGCACAGATACGCAGTATTTT. It yields the protein CASSLVAAGGTSTDTQYF.

The chain employs TRBV10-2 and TRBJ1-5; weak D call: TRBD1 (6 bases). In germline, CDR1 is WSHSY, CDR2 SAAADI. The germline V and J ends were trimmed by 3 bases and 3 bases, with 15 bases remaining between them. CDR3 length: 16 residues. CDR3 loop: CASSDRGRGNNQPQHF. The DNA of the CDR3 is TGCGCCAGCAGTGATAGGGGCAGGGGAAACAATCAGCCCCAGCATTTT.

The table lists this clonotype with many counts. The CDR3 protein is CASSPGGRVNYGYTF. The CDR3, as DNA: TGTGCCAGCAGTCCGGGCGGAAGAGTAAACTATGGCTACACCTTC. This sequence joins TRBV6-2 or TRBV6-3 and TRBJ1-2, with D unresolved. Deletions cut 5 bases from V and 2 bases from J, with 15 bases between. CDR1 is MNHEY and CDR2 is SVGEGT in the germline V gene. CDR3 length: 15 residues.

The rearrangement joins TRBV25-1 to TRBJ2-5; D unclear. This CDR3 has 13 residues. CDR1 is MGHDK, CDR2 SYGVNS, per germline. V was pared by 4 bases and J by 0 bases, with 6 bases between. CDR3 coding DNA: TGTGCCAGCAGTGGATGGTACCAAGAGACCCAGTACTTC. Translating gives CASSGWYQETQYF.

This clonotype was recorded a few times. The CDR3 here is CASNRGLAAAGELFF. Here the CDR3 DNA reads TGTGCCAGCAATCGGGGACTAGCGGCGGCCGGGGAGCTGTTTTTT. This rearrangement joins TRBV6-1 to TRBJ2-2, with TRBD2 matching over 11 bases. The germline gives CDR1 MNHNS, CDR2 SASEGT. This CDR3 has 15 residues. J lost 6 bases, V lost 7 bases, and 7 bases had no gene match.

This clonotype was seen repeatedly, ten times or more. The V call is TRBV7-6, the J call TRBJ2-7, with 14 bases lining up with TRBD2. Germline V gene data show CDR1 as SGHVS and CDR2 as FNYEAQ. CDR3 size: 15 residues. Trimming removed 5 bases from V and 6 bases from J; junction bases left unmatched: 6. The chain's CDR3 is CASSPRLAGGLEQYF. The CDR3 nucleotides read TGTGCCAGCAGCCCAAGACTAGCGGGGGGGCTCGAGCAGTACTTC.

V gene TRBV6-5 combines with J gene TRBJ2-5; D might be TRBD1 (6 bases). Trimming stripped 4 bases from V and 2 bases from J, with 8 bases between. The CDR3 spans 13 residues. Germline CDR1 MNHEY, CDR2 SVGAGI. The CDR3 is CASSSTGQETQYF. The CDR3 DNA sequence: TGTGCCAGCAGTTCTACAGGGCAAGAGACCCAGTACTTC.

The rearrangement joins TRBV28 to TRBJ2-2; 9 nucleotides match TRBD1. Germline CDR1 and CDR2: MDHEN and SYDVKM. The CDR3 extends over 16 amino acids. The ends lost 5 bases at V and 5 bases at J; junction bases unmatched: 9. The CDR3 here is CASSPIGTGLTGELFF. The CDR3 DNA follows: TGTGCCAGCAGTCCGATAGGGACAGGGCTAACCGGGGAGCTGTTTTTT.

The rearrangement links TRBV12-3 or TRBV12-4 to TRBJ2-1; 7 bases map to TRBD2. The length of the CDR3 is 15 residues. V was clipped by 1 base and J by 8 bases; unmatched bases: 8. This CDR3 is CASSLGGSSGDEQFF. The CDR3 DNA sequence: TGTGCCAGCAGTTTAGGCGGGAGCTCCGGGGATGAGCAGTTCTTC.

The chain employs TRBV6-1 and TRBJ2-3, with D perhaps TRBD1 or TRBD2 (5 bases each). Germline V gene sequence: CDR1 MNHNS, CDR2 SASEGT. Trimming pared 8 bases from V and 2 bases from J, leaving 17 bases between. The CDR3 runs to 15 residues. CDR3 amino acids: CASGRVAGATDTQYF. Written as DNA, the CDR3 is TGTGCCAGCGGGCGGGTTGCCGGGGCCACAGATACGCAGTATTTT.

V and J are TRBV11-2 and TRBJ1-5, with 7 bases fitting TRBD1. CDR3 length: 15 residues. Germline CDR1 SGHAT, CDR2 FQNNGV. V dropped 2 bases and J dropped 1; count of bases not matched to a gene: 2. The CDR3 DNA is TGTGCCAGCAGCTTAAACAGGGGAAGCAATCAGCCCCAGCATTTT. This sequence encodes CASSLNRGSNQPQHF.

This clonotype was recorded a few times. The chain employs TRBV20-1 and TRBJ1-1; TRBD1 aligns across 8 bases. With V trimmed by 3 bases and J by 4 bases, 10 bases remained unmatched. Germline V gene sequence: CDR1 DFQATT, CDR2 SNEGSKA (reference sequence). The CDR3 covers 15 residues. The CDR3 nucleotides are TGCAGTGCTAGGAACCAGGGGGCGTTGGGCACTGAAGCTTTCTTT. Translating it yields CSARNQGALGTEAFF.

This rearrangement joins TRBV4-1 to TRBJ2-5; 12 bases agree with TRBD2. Germline V lookup: CDR1 MGHRA, CDR2 YSYEKL. V was clipped by 0 bases and J by 4 bases; unmatched bases: 12. The CDR3 has 19 amino acids. The CDR3 here is CASSQDIWSSGGAGETQYF. CDR3 coding DNA: TGCGCCAGCAGCCAAGATATCTGGTCTAGCGGGGGGGCAGGAGAGACCCAGTACTTC.

The J gene is TRBJ1-4, the V gene TRBV5-1, with D perhaps matching TRBD1 (6 bases). This CDR3 is built from 14 residues. From germline, CDR1 is SGHRS and CDR2 YFSETQ. V shed 4 bases and J shed 3 bases, with 10 bases lying between them. CDR3 residues: CASSDGQSNEKLFF. In DNA form, the CDR3 reads TGCGCCAGCAGCGACGGACAGTCTAATGAAAAACTGTTTTTT.

The chain uses TRBV20-1 and TRBJ1-1, with 7 bases fitting TRBD1. The germline gives CDR1 DFQATT, CDR2 SNEGSKA (reference sequence). The V gene end was trimmed by 4 bases and the J gene end by 1 base; junction bases not matched to a gene: 6. The CDR3 runs to 14 residues. The CDR3 loop reads CSAIDREWNTEAFF. The CDR3 nucleotides read TGCAGTGCTATTGACAGGGAGTGGAACACTGAAGCTTTCTTT.

V and J are TRBV24-1 and TRBJ2-1, with D hard to call. Trimming took 5 bases from V and 4 from J, leaving 2 bases between them. There are 11 residues in the CDR3. The germline V gene has CDR1 KGHDR and CDR2 SFDVKD. The CDR3 is CATSGYNEQFF. In nucleotides, the CDR3 is TGTGCCACCAGTGGTTACAATGAGCAGTTCTTC.

This clonotype was counted ten times or more. The chain employs TRBV20-1 and TRBJ2-6; D is unresolved. Germline CDR1 and CDR2: DFQATT and SNEGSKA (reference sequence). The CDR3 is 11 amino acids. The V and J ends lost 3 bases and 4 bases respectively, with 1 base between them. CDR3 in DNA: TGCAGTGCTAGCGGGGCCAACGTCCTGACTTTC. Translation: CSASGANVLTF.

This clonotype was picked up a small number of times. The rearrangement joins TRBV6-5 to TRBJ1-1, with 9 nucleotides matching TRBD1. The CDR3 has 13 amino acids. Germline CDR1 MNHEY, CDR2 SVGAGI. After removal of 4 bases from V and 3 bases from J, the junction contained 0 bases not matched to a gene. The CDR3 loop reads CASSWDRDTEAFF. The CDR3, as DNA: TGTGCCAGCAGTTGGGACAGGGACACTGAAGCTTTCTTT.